This entry lists 22 T cell receptor beta chains sequenced from one sample in a study of spatial heterogeneity in lung cancer. TCRdb recomputed calls from the 5' RACE reads with MiXCR, one row per CDR3 protein. The table shows about 48,000 distinct CDR3 sequences, with about 5.8% occurring only once. Time point specified: sample taken at primary tumor resection. The sample in question was PBMCs, obtained at surgery. The receptors stem from a male donor with early-stage non-small cell lung cancer.

At least ten counts were recorded for this clonotype. The chain carries TRBV28 and TRBJ1-2; D is undetermined. Trimming shortened V by 9 bases and J by 1 base, and 9 bases separated the two germline ends. This CDR3 is built from 12 residues. In germline, CDR1 is MDHEN, CDR2 SYDVKM. The CDR3 spells CASHGDNYGYTF. The CDR3 region has the DNA TGTGCCAGTCACGGGGATAACTATGGCTACACCTTC.

This clonotype was recorded many times. This chain joins TRBV12-5 and TRBJ2-7; D is unclear. Trimming took 1 base from V and 2 from J, leaving 3 bases between them. Germline V gene data show CDR1 as LGHNT and CDR2 as FRNRAP. The CDR3 extends over 12 amino acids. The DNA for the CDR3 is TGTGCTAGTGGTTTGGGTACCTACGAGCAGTACTTC. Translating it yields CASGLGTYEQYF.

At least ten counts were recorded for this clonotype. The chain uses TRBV6-1 and TRBJ2-7; 13 bases agree with TRBD2. The CDR3 extends over 15 amino acids. Germline CDR1 reads MNHNS; CDR2 reads SASEGT. J gave up 5 bases and V 4 bases, and 5 bases lay outside the gene matches. The CDR3 spells CASSARTSGSHEQYF. CDR3 DNA sequence: TGTGCCAGCAGTGCCCGGACTAGCGGGAGCCACGAGCAGTACTTC.

This clonotype was counted at least ten times. The genes are TRBV12-5 and TRBJ2-1; 9 bases fit TRBD2. Germline V gene lookup returns CDR1 LGHNT and CDR2 FRNRAP. The V segment lost 5 bases and the J segment 0 bases; nucleotides outside the gene matches: 8. The CDR3 covers 17 residues. The CDR3 is CASGTRLAVSSYNEQFF. For the CDR3, the DNA is TGTGCTAGTGGTACCAGACTAGCGGTGAGCTCCTACAATGAGCAGTTCTTC.

This clonotype occurred many times. This chain connects TRBV6-5 to TRBJ1-2; the D gene is possibly TRBD1 (6 bases). V lost 0 bases to trimming and J lost 7 bases, with 12 bases between them. The CDR3 extends over 14 amino acids. In germline, CDR1 is MNHEY, CDR2 SVGAGI. The CDR3 sequence is CASSYSNRVGGYTF. DNA for the CDR3: TGTGCCAGCAGTTACTCGAACAGGGTGGGTGGCTACACCTTC.

The chain links TRBV5-1 to TRBJ2-7, with D uncertain. Germline values: CDR1 SGHRS, CDR2 YFSETQ. V was trimmed by 4 bases and J by 7 bases, leaving 9 bases between them. This CDR3 has 11 residues. The CDR3 DNA is TGCGCCAGCAGCGTCCCCAGAGAGCAGTACTTC. It yields the protein CASSVPREQYF.

There are many counts of this clonotype. J is TRBJ2-6 and V is TRBV3-1; 8 bases agree with TRBD2. The J segment lost 4 bases and the V segment lost 0 bases, leaving 5 bases of the junction unmatched. The CDR3 is 17 amino acids. The germline V gene encodes CDR1 LGHDT and CDR2 YNNKEL (reference sequence). The CDR3 here is CASSQEAGARGANVLTF. In DNA form, the CDR3 reads TGTGCCAGCAGCCAAGAAGCGGGGGCGAGAGGGGCCAACGTCCTGACTTTC.

This clonotype was counted at least ten times. The V gene is TRBV7-2, the J gene TRBJ2-7; D gene uncertain. Deletions cut 0 bases from V and 9 bases from J, with 9 bases between. This CDR3 is built from 12 residues. CDR1 and CDR2 from the germline V gene are SGHTA and FQGNSA. DNA for the CDR3: TGTGCCAGCAGCTTAGCGGGCCAAGGGCAGTACTTC. This encodes CASSLAGQGQYF.

The chain links TRBV6-5 to TRBJ2-1; no definite D call. The CDR3 totals 14 residues. The germline V gene encodes CDR1 MNHEY and CDR2 SVGAGI. The V and J ends lost 7 bases and 10 bases respectively, with 20 bases between them. The CDR3 DNA sequence: TGTGCCAGCACCACCCCCTTCGGTGTAGGGGAGCAGTTCTTC. Encoded protein: CASTTPFGVGEQFF.

There are a few counts of this clonotype. A clone one base away is much larger, so this may be a read error. The chain couples TRBV10-2 to TRBJ1-1, with D perhaps matching TRBD1 (6 bases). CDR1 and CDR2 (germline): WSHSY, SAAADI. The V gene lost 10 bases and the J gene lost 7 bases, with 22 bases spanning the gap. This CDR3 is 14 amino acids long. Here the CDR3 reads CANTPGPTGYEAFF. DNA for the CDR3: TGCGCCAACACCCCCGGCCCCACAGGGTATGAAGCTTTCTTT.

This clonotype was seen many times. V gene TRBV5-1 combines with J gene TRBJ2-7; D may be TRBD1 (6 bases). The V gene lost 2 bases and the J gene lost 3 bases, with 9 bases spanning the gap. This CDR3 region has 13 residues. Germline V gives CDR1 SGHRS, CDR2 YFSETQ. CDR3 sequence reads: CASSLGTYYEQYF. The DNA of the CDR3 is TGCGCCAGCAGCTTAGGGACATACTACGAGCAGTACTTC. Using reference TRBV5-1 and TRBJ2-7 for the parts outside the CDR3, the full variable domain is KAGVTQTPRYLIKTRGQQVTLSCSPISGHRSVSWYQQTPGQGLQFLFEYFSETQRNKGNFPGRFSGRQFSNSRSEMNVSTLELGDSALYLCASSLGTYYEQYFGPGTRLTVT.

The chain recombines TRBV18 with TRBJ1-1; tentatively, D is TRBD1 (5 bases). Per the germline V gene, CDR1 is KGHSH and CDR2 is LQKENI. This CDR3 comprises 12 residues. V was trimmed by 6 bases and J by 8 bases, leaving 13 bases between them. CDR3 DNA sequence: TGTGCCAGCTCCCCGATGGGGGACGAAGCTTTCTTT. Its translation: CASSPMGDEAFF.

In its sample, this clonotype was seen many times. The chain carries TRBV5-1 and TRBJ1-1; D is undetermined. The CDR3 consists of 13 residues. V was trimmed by 4 bases and J by 2 bases, leaving 9 bases between them. Looked up from germline, CDR1 is SGHRS and CDR2 is YFSETQ. CDR3 bases: TGCGCCAGCAGCGGAGAGGGTAACACTGAAGCTTTCTTT. Translation gives CASSGEGNTEAFF.

This clonotype was counted ten times or more. The J gene is TRBJ1-1, the V gene TRBV7-9; a possible D gene is TRBD1 (5 bases). Trimming stripped 7 bases from V and 6 bases from J, with 24 bases between. Germline values: CDR1 SEHNR, CDR2 FQNEAQ (reference sequence). The length of the CDR3 is 16 residues. CDR3 region: CASTRSGRAESAEAFF. Written as DNA, the CDR3 is TGTGCCAGCACCCGGTCGGGCAGGGCGGAGAGTGCTGAAGCTTTCTTT.

This clonotype has at least ten counts. The V gene is TRBV20-1, the J gene TRBJ1-1; D unclear. Trimming took off 5 bases at V and 0 bases at J, with 10 bases between the two ends. There are 13 residues in the CDR3. Germline V CDR1 and CDR2: DFQATT, SNEGSKA (reference sequence). The DNA of the CDR3 is TGCAGTGCTCCCCGGACCCTGAACACTGAAGCTTTCTTT. The encoded protein is CSAPRTLNTEAFF.

In its sample, this clonotype was seen many times. This chain links TRBV7-9 with TRBJ1-5; 7 nucleotides match TRBD1. The V segment lost 5 bases and the J segment 5 bases; nucleotides outside the gene matches: 0. CDR3 length: 12 amino acids. The germline V gene encodes CDR1 SEHNR and CDR2 FQNEAQ (reference sequence). DNA for the CDR3: TGTGCCAGCAGCAGGGGGCATCAGCCCCAGCATTTT. It is translated as CASSRGHQPQHF.

This clonotype was observed at least ten times. This chain uses TRBV7-9 with TRBJ2-5; no definite D call. This CDR3 contains 14 residues. Germline CDR1 is SEHNR and CDR2 is FQNEAQ (reference sequence). The V and J ends lost 1 base and 5 bases respectively, with 11 bases between them. CDR3 DNA sequence: TGTGCCAGCAGCTTAGAACGGCTCCGGGAGACCCAGTACTTC. This sequence encodes CASSLERLRETQYF. The whole variable domain, filled in from reference TRBV7-9 and TRBJ2-5, reads DTGVSQNPRHKITKRGQNVTFRCDPISEHNRLYWYRQTLGQGPEFLTYFQNEAQLEKSRLLSDRFSAERPKGSFSTLEIQRTEQGDSAMYLCASSLERLRETQYFGPGTRLLVL.

This chain links TRBV5-1 with TRBJ2-7; 10 bases line up with TRBD1. Trimming at V came to 3 bases and at J to 2 bases, leaving 2 bases not matched to a gene. Germline CDR1 SGHRS, CDR2 YFSETQ. The CDR3 runs to 14 residues. CDR3 DNA: TGCGCCAGCAGCTGGACAGGGGGGGCCTACGAGCAGTACTTC. It codes for CASSWTGGAYEQYF.

The chain combines TRBV19 with TRBJ2-3, with D perhaps matching TRBD1 or TRBD2 (5 bases each). Germline V gives CDR1 LNHDA, CDR2 SQIVND (reference sequence). V dropped 6 bases and J dropped 0 bases, with 13 bases sitting between them. This CDR3 contains 15 residues. The CDR3 loop is CASSQGETSTDTQYF. For the CDR3, the DNA is TGTGCCAGTAGCCAAGGGGAGACTAGCACAGATACGCAGTATTTT.

This clonotype came up many times. The germline gene is not matched at one end of the junction; a read error may be the cause. The chain couples TRBV6-1 to TRBJ2-3; D is uncertain. The CDR3 runs to 12 residues. The germline gives CDR1 MNHNS, CDR2 SASEGT. In DNA, the CDR3 is TGTGCCAGCAACGCCTACACATATACGCAGTATTTT. Translating gives CASNAYTYTQYF.

This clonotype occurred many times. The genes are TRBV5-1 and TRBJ2-2; TRBD2 agrees at 12 bases. V gave up 4 bases and J gave up 8 bases; unmatched junction bases: 15. The CDR3 runs 18 residues. Germline CDR1 reads SGHRS; CDR2 reads YFSETQ. The CDR3 sequence is CASSPTSGSNRPAGELFF. The CDR3 DNA reads TGCGCCAGCAGCCCGACTAGCGGGAGTAACCGGCCGGCGGGGGAGCTGTTTTTT.

The sample holds many counts of this clonotype. V gene TRBV2 combines with J gene TRBJ2-1; no definite D call. This CDR3 has 15 amino acids. Germline V gives CDR1 SNHLY, CDR2 FYNNEI. The ends were cut back, 2 bases at V and 0 bases at J, with 8 bases in the middle. The CDR3 protein is CASSETRSSYNEQFF. CDR3 DNA sequence: TGTGCCAGCAGTGAAACAAGGTCCTCCTACAATGAGCAGTTCTTC.